The 31 T cell receptor beta chains below were found in one sample sequenced in a study of CD8+ T cells in alopecia areata. As for treatment: oral pan-JAK inhibitor, 5-10 mg twice daily. RNA extraction was followed by reverse transcription into cDNA, which acted as the sequencing template. Assay used: immunoSEQ multiplex PCR; TCRdb lists only in-frame clones, some missing. Of about 180,000 clones listed, roughly 63% were seen once; the top ten hold approximately 16%. The material was CD4+ T cells sorted from blood, obtained between weeks 55 and 65, from a patient treated with tofacitinib. Every receptor here comes from a human donor with alopecia areata.

This clone has a single count. The V gene is TRBV29-1, the J gene TRBJ2-3, with D possibly being TRBD1 (6 bases). Germline CDR1 SQVTM, CDR2 ANQGSEA. CDR3 length: 11 residues. V dropped 7 bases and J dropped 5 bases, with 10 bases sitting between them. CDR3 nucleotide sequence: TGCAGCGGTAACAGGGAAGATACGCAGTATTTT. Translating gives CSGNREDTQYF.

This rearrangement joins TRBV7-2 to TRBJ2-5; D is perhaps TRBD1 (6 bases). Per germline, CDR1 SGHTA and CDR2 FQGNSA. CDR3 length: 15 amino acids. V was clipped by 5 bases and J by 3 bases, with 16 bases between them. DNA for the CDR3: TGTGCCAGCAGCCCTATGGGGGCCCGAGAAGAGACCCAGTACTTC. It encodes CASSPMGAREETQYF.

The chain employs TRBV6-5 and TRBJ1-2, with D possibly TRBD1 on 6 matching bases. The germline CDR1 and CDR2 sequences are MNHEY and SVGAGI. This CDR3 comprises 15 residues. V gave up 2 bases and J gave up 2 bases, with 12 bases separating them. CDR3 protein: CASSYRAGVNYGYTF. The CDR3 nucleotides read TGTGCCAGCAGTTACCGCGCAGGGGTGAACTATGGCTACACCTTC.

The rearrangement uses TRBV2 and TRBJ2-6; TRBD1 matches at 8 bases. The CDR3 has 14 amino acids. With V trimmed by 4 bases and J by 10 bases, 6 bases remained unmatched. Germline V gene sequence: CDR1 SNHLY, CDR2 FYNNEI. The CDR3 protein is CASSGRGPRNVLTF. The CDR3 DNA follows: TGTGCCAGCAGTGGCAGGGGGCCGCGGAACGTCCTGACTTTC.

This sequence joins TRBV18 and TRBJ1-5, with D unclear. The CDR3 length is 15 residues. V was clipped by 3 bases and J by 9 bases, with 18 bases between them. CDR1 and CDR2 (germline): KGHSH, LQKENI. CDR3 in DNA: TGTGCCAGCTCACCGATAAACGGGCCCGGGGTGCCCCAGCATTTT. Translation: CASSPINGPGVPQHF.

The CDR3 DNA is TGTGCCAGCAGTGATGCTCTAAGAGATTTCTCCACCGGGGAGCTGTTTTTT. Amino acid sequence: CASSDALRDFSTGELFF. The genes are TRBV2 and TRBJ2-2, with D uncertain. V lost 3 bases, J lost 4 bases, and 18 bases lay in between. Germline CDR1 reads SNHLY; CDR2 reads FYNNEI. This CDR3 is built from 17 residues.

V and J are TRBV5-1 and TRBJ2-7; D call uncertain. This CDR3 has 11 residues. V was trimmed by 6 bases and J by 4 bases, leaving 8 bases between them. Germline lookup yields CDR1 SGHRS and CDR2 YFSETQ. The CDR3 spells CASTDFYEQYF. The CDR3 bases are TGCGCCAGCACTGATTTTTACGAGCAGTACTTC. Combining the CDR3 with reference TRBV5-1 and TRBJ2-7 gives the whole variable domain KAGVTQTPRYLIKTRGQQVTLSCSPISGHRSVSWYQQTPGQGLQFLFEYFSETQRNKGNFPGRFSGRQFSNSRSEMNVSTLELGDSALYLCASTDFYEQYFGPGTRLTVT.

The chain's CDR3 is CASNPGGETQYF. DNA for the CDR3: TGTGCCAGCAACCCGGGGGGAGAGACCCAGTACTTC. The chain recombines TRBV7-9 with TRBJ2-5, with 7 nucleotides matching TRBD2. The CDR3 has 12 residues. V lost 7 bases, J lost 4 bases, and 3 bases stayed unmatched. The V gene's germline CDR1 is SEHNR and CDR2 FQNEAQ (reference sequence).

The CDR3 loop is CATSRDRGRRETQYF. The CDR3 bases are TGTGCCACCAGCAGAGACAGGGGGCGCCGAGAGACCCAGTACTTC. The rearrangement uses TRBV15 and TRBJ2-5, with TRBD1 matching 8 bases. Trimming at V came to 0 bases and at J to 4 bases, leaving 4 bases not matched to a gene. The V gene's germline CDR1 is LNHNV and CDR2 YYDKDF (reference sequence). This CDR3 is built from 15 residues.

The chain links TRBV9 to TRBJ2-3; D gene ambiguous. Deletions cut 1 base from V and 1 base from J, with 13 bases between. Germline-derived CDR1 and CDR2 are SGDLS and YYNGEE. The CDR3 consists of 16 residues. CDR3 region: CASSVFARGGTDTQYF. The CDR3 DNA follows: TGTGCCAGCAGCGTATTTGCGCGAGGTGGCACAGATACGCAGTATTTT.

This clone was counted only a few times. The V gene is TRBV7-2, the J gene TRBJ1-2, with D tentatively TRBD1 (5 bases). Germline lookup yields CDR1 SGHTA and CDR2 FQGNSA. The CDR3 is 13 residues long. Trimming took 5 bases from V and 5 from J, leaving 12 bases between them. The CDR3 region is CASSRGVSYGYTF. As DNA, the CDR3 is TGTGCCAGCAGCCGAGGGGTTTCGTATGGCTACACCTTC.

The V call is TRBV2, the J call TRBJ1-1; TRBD1 might be the D (5 bases). Trimming took off 10 bases at V and 4 bases at J, with 16 bases between the two ends. Germline lookup yields CDR1 SNHLY and CDR2 FYNNEI. The CDR3 extends over 13 amino acids. The CDR3 region has the DNA TGTGCCACTACTAGGGTCAGGGCCACTGAAGCTTTCTTT. This sequence encodes CATTRVRATEAFF. Variable domain in full (rest from reference TRBV2 and TRBJ1-1): EPEVTQTPSHQVTQMGQEVILRCVPISNHLYFYWYRQILGQKVEFLVSFYNNEISEKSEIFDDQFSVERPDGSNFTLKIRSTKLEDSAMYFCATTRVRATEAFFGQGTRLTVV.

This chain connects TRBV5-1 to TRBJ2-3; D is possibly TRBD2 (5 bases). Trimming took off 4 bases at V and 4 bases at J, with 7 bases between the two ends. The CDR3 is 12 residues long. CDR1 is SGHRS, CDR2 YFSETQ, per germline. CDR3 amino acids: CASSTEADTQYF. DNA of the CDR3: TGCGCCAGCAGCACGGAGGCAGATACGCAGTATTTT.

This clone turned up a few times. CDR3: CASSLLGTDTQYF. The CDR3 DNA follows: TGTGCCAGCAGTTTGTTGGGGACAGATACGCAGTATTTT. V is TRBV27 and J is TRBJ2-3; D ambiguous. The CDR3 loop spans 13 amino acids. The V end lost 3 bases, the J end lost 3 bases, and 7 bases lay between the germline ends. CDR1 is MNHEY and CDR2 is SMNVEV in the germline V gene (reference sequence).

The gene calls are TRBV5-4 and TRBJ2-5; D perhaps matches TRBD1 (6 bases). Germline values: CDR1 SGHNT, CDR2 YYREEE (reference sequence). The CDR3 covers 13 residues. V was clipped by 2 bases and J by 3 bases, with 8 bases between them. CDR3 sequence: CASSFRDKETQYF. The DNA for the CDR3 is TGTGCCAGCAGCTTCCGGGACAAAGAGACCCAGTACTTC.

This clone was recorded a few times. This sequence joins TRBV29-1 and TRBJ2-3; 12 nucleotides line up with TRBD2. Germline trimming cut 6 bases from V and 2 bases from J; bases unmatched to any gene: 6. CDR1 is SQVTM and CDR2 is ANQGSEA in the germline V gene. CDR3 length equals 15 residues. CDR3 in amino acids: CSVQLAGGFTDTQYF. For the CDR3, the DNA is TGCAGCGTCCAACTAGCGGGGGGTTTCACAGATACGCAGTATTTT.

Only a few counts were recorded for this clone. This chain links TRBV29-1 with TRBJ1-1; D is unclear. Germline-derived CDR1 and CDR2 are SQVTM and ANQGSEA. Between the trimmed V and J ends, which lost 4 bases and 0 bases, there was a span of 3 bases. The CDR3 spans 11 residues. The CDR3 DNA is TGCAGCGTTGCGGTGAACACTGAAGCTTTCTTT. Protein product: CSVAVNTEAFF.

By its share, this clone is medium-sized. The V and J genes are TRBV30 and TRBJ2-7, with 7 bases identical to TRBD1. The junction had 14 bases not matched to a gene; V was cut back by 1 base and J by 5 bases. CDR3 length: 16 residues. CDR1 is GTSNPN and CDR2 is SVGIG in the germline V gene (reference sequence). The CDR3, as DNA: TGTGCCTGGAGTGAACGAGTGGGGACAGTCGGCCACGAGCAGTACTTC. This gives the protein CAWSERVGTVGHEQYF.

The chain joins TRBV7-8 to TRBJ1-1; 11 bases fit TRBD1. CDR1 and CDR2 (germline): SGHVS, FQNEAQ. CDR3 length equals 16 residues. V lost 5 bases, J lost 5 bases, and 10 bases stayed unmatched. CDR3 DNA sequence: TGTGCCAGCAGCCAAAGAGGAGGGACAGGGGGTACTGAAGCTTTCTTT. Protein product: CASSQRGGTGGTEAFF.

The chain has TRBV2 and TRBJ2-2; 9 bases line up with TRBD1. The CDR3 is 15 amino acids. Germline loops: CDR1 SNHLY, CDR2 FYNNEI. The trim removed 3 bases at V and 6 bases at J, leaving 5 bases unmatched. Here the CDR3 DNA reads TGTGCCAGCAGTGATGGGACAGGGCAGGCCGGGGAGCTGTTTTTT. It translates to CASSDGTGQAGELFF.

The V gene is TRBV5-1, the J gene TRBJ2-7; D gene ambiguous. CDR3 length equals 14 residues. The germline V and J ends were trimmed by 3 bases and 0 bases, with 10 bases remaining between them. The germline gives CDR1 SGHRS, CDR2 YFSETQ. CDR3 loop: CASSSGPSSYEQYF. CDR3 DNA: TGCGCCAGCAGCTCCGGACCGAGCTCCTACGAGCAGTACTTC.

There are a few counts of this clone. CDR3 in DNA: TGTGCCATCAGTGATGGTAGAGGAGAGACCCAGTACTTC. It yields the protein CAISDGRGETQYF. This chain links TRBV10-3 with TRBJ2-5, with D unresolved. V was shortened by 3 bases and J by 4 bases, with 9 bases between the two germline ends. The CDR3 totals 13 residues. Germline V lookup: CDR1 ENHRY, CDR2 SYGVKD.

The V call is TRBV11-2, the J call TRBJ2-1; D is uncertain. The V end lost 1 base, the J end lost 4 bases, and 5 bases lay between the germline ends. Germline CDR1 is SGHAT and CDR2 is FQNNGV. The CDR3 consists of 13 residues. The CDR3 DNA reads TGTGCCAGCAGCTTAGGAAGATACAATGAGCAGTTCTTC. Its protein product is CASSLGRYNEQFF.

V and J are TRBV29-1 and TRBJ2-2, with TRBD1 identical over 10 bases. The CDR3 totals 14 residues. In germline, CDR1 is SQVTM, CDR2 ANQGSEA. Unmatched junction bases numbered 2, after V lost 1 base and J lost 6 bases. The CDR3 here is CSVEGQGAAGELFF. The CDR3 DNA reads TGCAGCGTTGAAGGACAGGGGGCGGCCGGGGAGCTGTTTTTT.

The CDR3 is CASSYAGAGNQPQHF. CDR3 nucleotide sequence: TGTGCCAGCAGTTACGCGGGGGCTGGGAATCAGCCCCAGCATTTT. V and J are TRBV6-5 and TRBJ1-5, with D possibly TRBD1 on 6 matching bases. V was cut by 2 bases and J by 4 bases, with 12 bases left in between. The CDR3 sequence is 15 residues long. Looked up from germline, CDR1 is MNHEY and CDR2 is SVGAGI.

This chain links TRBV14 with TRBJ2-3; 7 nucleotides agree with TRBD1. This CDR3 has 15 amino acids. Germline CDR1 is SGHDN and CDR2 is FVKESK. V trimming: 3 bases; J trimming: 5 bases; junction bases outside the gene matches: 8. CDR3 region: CASSHRTGQGDTQYF. For the CDR3, the DNA is TGTGCCAGCAGCCACCGGACAGGCCAAGGAGATACGCAGTATTTT. The whole variable domain, remainder taken from reference TRBV14 and TRBJ2-3, is EAGVTQFPSHSVIEKGQTVTLRCDPISGHDNLYWYRRVMGKEIKFLLHFVKESKQDESGMPNNRFLAERTGGTYSTLKVQPAELEDSGVYFCASSHRTGQGDTQYFGPGTRLTVL.

The rearrangement links TRBV7-2 to TRBJ1-2; TRBD1 matches 8 bases. Germline CDR1 is SGHTA and CDR2 is FQGNSA. Germline trimming cut 3 bases from V and 2 bases from J; bases unmatched to any gene: 5. This CDR3 comprises 15 residues. CDR3 DNA: TGTGCCAGCAGCTTGTCAGGGGGCGCGAACTATGGCTACACCTTC. Its protein is CASSLSGGANYGYTF.

This clone was observed once. The chain uses TRBV29-1 and TRBJ2-1, with a possible D match to TRBD1 (6 bases). Germline lookup yields CDR1 SQVTM and CDR2 ANQGSEA. Trimming removed 4 bases at V and 5 bases at J, with 12 bases between. This CDR3 contains 13 residues. For the CDR3, the DNA is TGCAGCGTTGGGGTGACAGGTAACAATGAGCAGTTCTTC. Translated, it gives CSVGVTGNNEQFF.

The chain links TRBV7-2 to TRBJ2-5; no reliable D call. Trimming removed 0 bases at V and 4 bases at J, with 9 bases between. Germline V lookup: CDR1 SGHTA, CDR2 FQGNSA. This CDR3 is 14 amino acids long. This CDR3 reads CASSLARGRETQYF. As DNA, the CDR3 is TGTGCCAGCAGCTTAGCGCGAGGTAGAGAGACCCAGTACTTC.

This clone was seen a handful of times. This chain uses TRBV6-5 with TRBJ2-5; 8 bases match TRBD2. CDR1 is MNHEY, CDR2 SVGAGI, per germline. With V trimmed by 1 base and J by 5 bases, 3 bases remained unmatched. The CDR3 is 14 amino acids. In DNA, the CDR3 is TGTGCCAGCAGTTACTACCCGGGGGGGGAGACCCAGTACTTC. This encodes CASSYYPGGETQYF.

This chain uses TRBV5-4 with TRBJ2-3; D gene ambiguous. Germline lookup yields CDR1 SGHNT and CDR2 YYREEE (reference sequence). V lost 10 bases to trimming and J lost 1 base, with 16 bases between them. The CDR3 has 14 residues. CDR3 protein: CALGRFPGTDTQYF. The CDR3 coding sequence is TGTGCCTTAGGGCGGTTTCCAGGCACAGATACGCAGTATTTT. Using reference TRBV5-4 and TRBJ2-3 for the parts outside the CDR3, the full variable domain is ETGVTQSPTHLIKTRGQQVTLRCSSQSGHNTVSWYQQALGQGPQFIFQYYREEENGRGNFPPRFSGLQFPNYSSELNVNALELDDSALYLCALGRFPGTDTQYFGPGTRLTVL.